Sequencing of this T cell receptor (beta chain) was carried out in a study of CD8 T cells in ankylosing spondylitis. Study-wide results and caveats: Seven to nine highly homologous variants formed a TCR beta motif that appeared characteristic of ankylosing spondylitis blood.

As regards this clonotype: The antigen is not known.

Germline CDR1 is MNHEY and CDR2 is SMNVEV (reference sequence). The CDR3 has 14 amino acids. V lost 5 bases to trimming and J lost 3 bases, with 12 bases between them. Each CDR3 protein gets one entry after TCRdb re-called the 5' RACE reads with MiXCR. The sample records about 440,000 distinct CDR3 sequences, 17% being singletons. This TCR was recovered from a male donor with ankylosing spondylitis. The chain recombines TRBV27 with TRBJ2-3, with D possibly TRBD2 on 6 matching bases. The sample taken for sequencing was blood, either unsorted or a sorted T cell fraction (not recorded which). In nucleotides, the CDR3 is TGTGCCAGCAGTAGGGACTCCAGGACAGATACGCAGTATTTT. Its protein is CASSRDSRTDTQYF.